A single sample is the source of the 13 T cell receptor beta chains below, sequenced in a study of a mutant IDH1 vaccine in newly diagnosed glioma. Sample time point: week 35, safety follow-up. Vaccinated patients received 300 ug of mutant IDH1 20-mer peptide per dose, with topical imiquimod. Sequenced by immunoSEQ multiplex PCR; TCRdb stores in-frame clones only, minus some. This table holds tens of thousands of clones, about four fifths found once. No antigen has been identified for these receptors. Sequenced material: PBMCs, taken from a glioma patient whose treatment included an IDH1 peptide vaccine. The receptor set was obtained from a man in his fifties or sixties with glioma.

This clone was detected a few times. The genes are TRBV4-1 and TRBJ2-5; D is uncertain. CDR1 and CDR2 (germline): MGHRA, YSYEKL. The CDR3 is 13 amino acids. Trimming took 3 bases from V and 0 from J, leaving 5 bases between them. CDR3 protein: CASSHPYQETQYF. Here the CDR3 DNA reads TGCGCCAGCAGCCACCCCTACCAAGAGACCCAGTACTTC.

This clone appeared a few times. This chain uses TRBV6-1 with TRBJ1-3, with 9 positions matching TRBD1. The CDR3 spans 14 residues. Trimming took 6 bases from V and 4 from J; bases not matched to a gene: 4. From germline, CDR1 is MNHNS and CDR2 SASEGT. The CDR3 coding sequence is TGTGCCAGCAGCGACAGGGGGGGAGGAAACACCATATATTTT. Residues: CASSDRGGGNTIYF.

This clone appeared once. This sequence joins TRBV5-1 and TRBJ2-7; 7 bases align to TRBD1. V was pared by 0 bases and J by 6 bases, with 9 bases of the junction left unmatched. The CDR3 length is 15 residues. CDR1 and CDR2 from the germline V gene are SGHRS and YFSETQ. CDR3 in DNA: TGCGCCAGCAGCTTGGGTGGGACAGTCCCATCCGAGCAGTACTTC. This gives the protein CASSLGGTVPSEQYF.

The chain links TRBV2 to TRBJ1-1; D uncertain. V was pared by 3 bases and J by 3 bases, with 8 bases between. The germline V gene encodes CDR1 SNHLY and CDR2 FYNNEI. CDR3 length: 13 amino acids. The CDR3 DNA follows: TGTGCCAGCAGTGACCGTACCTACACTGAAGCTTTCTTT. This translates into CASSDRTYTEAFF.

V usage is TRBV4-3 and J usage is TRBJ2-7, with a tentative D call TRBD1 (7 bases). CDR3 length: 15 residues. V lost 1 base and J lost 0, with 10 bases in between. Germline assignment: CDR1 LGHNA and CDR2 YSLEER. The CDR3 bases are TGCGCCAGCAGCCAAGCAGGGGGGAGCTCCTACGAGCAGTACTTC. Translating it yields CASSQAGGSSYEQYF.

This clone came up once. This rearrangement joins TRBV27 to TRBJ1-4; D is possibly TRBD1 (5 bases). V lost 0 bases, J lost 4 bases, and 12 bases lay in between. The CDR3 extends over 16 amino acids. Germline V CDR1 and CDR2: MNHEY, SMNVEV (reference sequence). The CDR3 reads CASSLSMQGVNEKLFF. Here the CDR3 DNA reads TGTGCCAGCAGTTTATCGATGCAGGGAGTTAATGAAAAACTGTTTTTT. The variable domain in full, with the rest retrieved from reference TRBV27 and TRBJ1-4, is EAQVTQNPRYLITVTGKKLTVTCSQNMNHEYMSWYRQDPGLGLRQIYYSMNVEVTDKGDVPEGYKVSRKEKRNFPLILESPSPNQTSLYFCASSLSMQGVNEKLFFGSGTQLSVL.

The rearrangement joins TRBV29-1 to TRBJ1-3, with D unresolved. The CDR3 totals 13 residues. Germline loops: CDR1 SQVTM, CDR2 ANQGSEA. V lost 4 bases to trimming and J lost 0 bases, with 7 bases between them. The CDR3 bases are TGCAGCGTTGTGGTCAACTCTGGAAACACCATATATTTT. This gives the protein CSVVVNSGNTIYF.

The chain combines TRBV9 with TRBJ2-5; D might be TRBD1 (6 bases). CDR1 is SGDLS and CDR2 is YYNGEE in the germline V gene. V shed 3 bases and J shed 3 bases, with 15 bases lying between them. The CDR3 spans 15 residues. CDR3 protein: CASSAQGTSEETQYF. The CDR3 nucleotides read TGTGCCAGCAGCGCCCAAGGGACAAGCGAAGAGACCCAGTACTTC.

The chain links TRBV23-1 to TRBJ2-7; D call uncertain. TRBV23-1 is flagged as an ORF with uncertain function. Trimming took 3 bases from V and 3 from J, leaving 18 bases between them. This CDR3 region has 16 residues. This CDR3 is CASSQARSVRVYEQYF. For the CDR3, the DNA is TGCGCCAGCAGTCAGGCCCGGTCGGTGAGAGTCTACGAGCAGTACTTC.

The chain couples TRBV7-6 to TRBJ2-1; TRBD2 matches at 10 bases. CDR1 is SGHVS, CDR2 FNYEAQ, per germline. Losses at the gene ends were 5 bases for V and 8 bases for J; bases not matched to a gene: 12. The CDR3 extends over 16 amino acids. CDR3 bases: TGTGCCAGCAGCGAAACAGGGGCTAGCGGGGGCTATGAGCAGTTCTTC. This translates into CASSETGASGGYEQFF.

The chain recombines TRBV28 with TRBJ2-7; possible D gene TRBD1, 5 bases. The CDR3 is 16 amino acids. From germline, CDR1 is MDHEN and CDR2 SYDVKM. With 5 bases removed from V and 2 bases from J, the gap between germline ends came to 19 bases. CDR3 nucleotides: TGTGCCAGCAGTACCCCTTGGGGCGCCAAAGCCTACGAGCAGTACTTC. This sequence encodes CASSTPWGAKAYEQYF.

Within the sample, this clone is medium-sized (0.01 to 0.1%). V usage is TRBV29-1 and J usage is TRBJ1-1; D not resolved. Trimming removed 8 bases from V and 5 bases from J, with 9 bases in between. Per the germline V gene, CDR1 is SQVTM and CDR2 is ANQGSEA. The CDR3 has 10 amino acids. The CDR3 region has the DNA TGCAGCTCGAGGGAGACTGAAGCTTTCTTT. Amino acids: CSSRETEAFF.

The rearrangement uses TRBV7-6 and TRBJ2-7; TRBD1 is a possible D gene (5 bases). The CDR3 has 14 residues. Germline values: CDR1 SGHVS, CDR2 FNYEAQ. The V end lost 3 bases, the J end lost 6 bases, and 15 bases lay between the germline ends. CDR3 loop: CASSFDGYQGEQYF. The CDR3 DNA is TGTGCCAGCAGCTTTGACGGATATCAGGGCGAGCAGTACTTC.